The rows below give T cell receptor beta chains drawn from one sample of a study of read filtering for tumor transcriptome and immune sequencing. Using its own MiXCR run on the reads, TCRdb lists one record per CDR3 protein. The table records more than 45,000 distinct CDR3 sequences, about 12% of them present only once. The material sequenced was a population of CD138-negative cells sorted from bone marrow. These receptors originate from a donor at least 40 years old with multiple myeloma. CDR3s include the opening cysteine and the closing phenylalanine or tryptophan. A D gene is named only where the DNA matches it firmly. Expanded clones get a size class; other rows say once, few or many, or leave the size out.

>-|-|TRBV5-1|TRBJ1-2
CASSVGTPNYGYTF
TGCGCCAGCAGCGTAGGCACTCCAAACTATGGCTACACCTTC
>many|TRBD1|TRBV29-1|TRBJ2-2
CSVATGVKNTGELFF
TGCAGCGTTGCAACAGGGGTGAAGAACACCGGGGAGCTGTTTTTT
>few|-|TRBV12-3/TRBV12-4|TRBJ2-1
CASSFPPPWGRYNEQFF
TGTGCCAGCAGTTTCCCTCCACCTTGGGGCCGATACAATGAGCAGTTCTTC
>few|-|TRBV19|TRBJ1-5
CASSLGAKGVQPQHF
TGTGCCAGTAGTCTCGGGGCCAAAGGGGTACAGCCCCAGCATTTT
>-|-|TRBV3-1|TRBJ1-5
CASSPDSNQTQHF
TGTGCCAGCAGCCCCGATAGCAATCAGACCCAGCATTTT
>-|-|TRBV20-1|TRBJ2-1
CSADPTNGNEQFF
TGCAGTGCCGATCCTACCAATGGGAATGAGCAGTTCTTC
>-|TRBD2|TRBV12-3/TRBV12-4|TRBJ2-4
CASSLEAGGRSTKNIQYF
TGTGCCAGCAGTTTAGAAGCGGGGGGGCGGTCGACCAAAAACATTCAGTACTTC
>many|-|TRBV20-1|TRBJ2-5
CSAETQGETQYF
TGCAGTGCTGAGACACAAGGGGAGACCCAGTACTTC
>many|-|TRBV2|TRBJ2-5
CASSRGGRQETQYF
TGTGCCAGCAGTAGGGGGGGCCGACAAGAGACCCAGTACTTC
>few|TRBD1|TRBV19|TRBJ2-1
CASTGQGYNEQFF
TGTGCCAGTACGGGACAGGGCTACAATGAGCAGTTCTTC
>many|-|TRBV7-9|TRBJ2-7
CASSLDYGPGYEQYF
TGTGCCAGCAGCTTAGATTACGGTCCCGGGTACGAGCAGTACTTC
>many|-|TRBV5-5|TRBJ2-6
CASSLVIRSGANVLTF
TGTGCCAGCAGCTTAGTTATCCGATCTGGGGCCAACGTCCTGACTTTC
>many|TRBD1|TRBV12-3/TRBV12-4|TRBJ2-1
CASTATGYNEQFF
TGTGCCAGCACCGCGACAGGGTACAATGAGCAGTTCTTC
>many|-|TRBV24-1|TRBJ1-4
CATSVPGPGEKLFF
TGTGCCACCAGTGTACCGGGGCCGGGTGAAAAACTGTTTTTT
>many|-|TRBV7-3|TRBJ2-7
CASSLGRNYEQYF
TGTGCCAGCAGCTTAGGCAGAAACTACGAGCAGTACTTC
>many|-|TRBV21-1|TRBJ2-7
CASSKEGTEEYF
TGTGCCAGCAGCAAAGAGGGGACCGAGGAGTACTTC
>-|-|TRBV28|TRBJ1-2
CASSLDTNYGYTF
TGTGCCAGCAGTCTTGACACGAACTATGGCTACACCTTC
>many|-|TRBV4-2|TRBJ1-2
CASSQWTNYGYTF
TGTGCCAGCAGCCAGTGGACGAACTATGGCTACACCTTC
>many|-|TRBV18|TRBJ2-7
CASSPRDGSPYEQYF
TGTGCCAGCTCACCAAGGGACGGGAGTCCCTACGAGCAGTACTTC
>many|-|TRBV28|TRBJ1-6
CASRPPLHF
TGTGCCAGCAGGCCACCCCTCCACTTT
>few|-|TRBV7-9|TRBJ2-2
CASSFTGIGTGELFF
TGTGCCAGCAGCTTTACAGGGATTGGCACCGGGGAGCTGTTTTTT
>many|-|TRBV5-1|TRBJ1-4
CASSLDGSREKLFF
TGCGCCAGCAGCTTGGACGGATCGCGAGAAAAACTGTTTTTT
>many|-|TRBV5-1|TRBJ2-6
CASSSTGSGANVLTF
TGCGCCAGCAGCTCCACAGGGAGTGGGGCCAACGTCCTGACTTTC
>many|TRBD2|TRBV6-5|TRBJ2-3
CASSSSGGPTDTQYF
TGTGCCAGCAGTTCTAGCGGGGGTCCCACAGATACGCAGTATTTT
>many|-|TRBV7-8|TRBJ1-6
CASSSQGRGYNSPLHF
TGTGCCAGCAGCTCACAGGGTAGGGGGTATAATTCACCCCTCCACTTT
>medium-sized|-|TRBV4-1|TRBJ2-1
CASSHPGSSGEQFF
TGTGCCAGCAGCCACCCTGGGAGTAGCGGTGAGCAGTTCTTC
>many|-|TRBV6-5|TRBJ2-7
CASSKPTRPYEQYF
TGTGCCAGCAGTAAGCCGACGCGACCCTACGAGCAGTACTTC
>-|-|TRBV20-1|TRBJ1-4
CSAKGDGEKLFF
TGCAGTGCTAAGGGGGATGGGGAAAAACTGTTTTTT
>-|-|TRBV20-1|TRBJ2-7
CSASDRRSYEQYF
TGCAGTGCGAGCGACAGGCGATCCTACGAGCAGTACTTC
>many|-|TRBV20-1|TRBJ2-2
CSAPARQNTGELFF
TGCAGTGCACCGGCGCGGCAAAACACCGGGGAGCTGTTTTTT
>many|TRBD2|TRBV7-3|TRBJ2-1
CASARRGGSYNEQFF
TGTGCCAGCGCCCGGCGGGGAGGGTCCTACAATGAGCAGTTCTTC
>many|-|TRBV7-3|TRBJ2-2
CASSLHPRERSGTGELFF
TGTGCCAGCAGCTTACATCCAAGGGAGCGGTCGGGCACCGGGGAGCTGTTTTTT
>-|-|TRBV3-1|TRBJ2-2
CASLPSGGVGAGELFF
TGTGCCAGTCTCCCCTCAGGGGGGGTCGGCGCCGGGGAGCTGTTTTTT
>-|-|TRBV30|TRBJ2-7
CAWSPFRGSEQYF
TGTGCCTGGAGTCCCTTTAGGGGAAGCGAGCAGTACTTC
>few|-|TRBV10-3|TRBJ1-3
CAIRESSSGNTIYF
TGTGCCATCAGGGAATCAAGCTCTGGAAACACCATATATTTT
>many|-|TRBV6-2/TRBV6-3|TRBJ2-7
CASERSYEQYF
TGTGCCAGCGAGCGCTCCTACGAGCAGTACTTC
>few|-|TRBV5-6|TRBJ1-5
CASSFGWQRVDQPQHF
TGTGCCAGCAGCTTTGGCTGGCAGAGGGTAGATCAGCCCCAGCATTTT
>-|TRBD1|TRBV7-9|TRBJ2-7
CASSTPGQGTYEQYF
TGTGCCAGTAGCACCCCGGGACAGGGGACCTACGAGCAGTACTTC
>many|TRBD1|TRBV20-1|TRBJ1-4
CSARLPPGQGFSEKLFF
TGCAGTGCTAGGTTACCTCCGGGACAGGGGTTTAGTGAAAAACTGTTTTTT
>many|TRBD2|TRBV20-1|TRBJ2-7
CSALATTSGETYEQYF
TGCAGTGCTCTAGCAACTACTAGCGGGGAGACCTACGAGCAGTACTTC
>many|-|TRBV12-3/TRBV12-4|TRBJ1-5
CASTRTRNSNQPQHF
TGTGCCAGCACCCGGACACGGAATAGCAATCAGCCCCAGCATTTT
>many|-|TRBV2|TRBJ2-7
CASSEQDLYEQYF
TGTGCCAGCAGCGAGCAAGACCTCTACGAGCAGTACTTC
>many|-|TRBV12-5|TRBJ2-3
CASGSLGDTQYF
TGTGCTAGTGGTTCTCTTGGGGATACGCAGTATTTT
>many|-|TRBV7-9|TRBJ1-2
CASSLVVSTNYGYTF
TGTGCCAGCAGCTTAGTTGTCAGTACGAACTATGGCTACACCTTC
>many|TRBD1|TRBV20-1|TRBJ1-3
CSARPGQAELTGNTIYF
TGCAGTGCTAGACCGGGACAGGCGGAACTGACTGGAAACACCATATATTTT
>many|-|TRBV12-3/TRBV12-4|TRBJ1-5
CASSSDQNQPQHF
TGTGCCAGCAGTTCGGACCAGAATCAGCCCCAGCATTTT
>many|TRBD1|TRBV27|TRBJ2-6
CASSPSGTGFGANVLTF
TGTGCCAGCAGTCCCTCCGGGACAGGGTTTGGGGCCAACGTCCTGACTTTC
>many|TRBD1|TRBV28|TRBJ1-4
CASSPGGQANEKLFF
TGTGCCAGTAGTCCCGGGGGACAGGCTAATGAAAAACTGTTTTTT
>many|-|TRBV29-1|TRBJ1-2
CSVDSQGVNGYTF
TGCAGCGTTGACAGTCAGGGAGTTAACGGCTACACCTTC
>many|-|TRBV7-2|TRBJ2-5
CASSLGGGGKTQYF
TGTGCCAGCAGCTTAGGGGGTGGTGGAAAGACCCAGTACTTC